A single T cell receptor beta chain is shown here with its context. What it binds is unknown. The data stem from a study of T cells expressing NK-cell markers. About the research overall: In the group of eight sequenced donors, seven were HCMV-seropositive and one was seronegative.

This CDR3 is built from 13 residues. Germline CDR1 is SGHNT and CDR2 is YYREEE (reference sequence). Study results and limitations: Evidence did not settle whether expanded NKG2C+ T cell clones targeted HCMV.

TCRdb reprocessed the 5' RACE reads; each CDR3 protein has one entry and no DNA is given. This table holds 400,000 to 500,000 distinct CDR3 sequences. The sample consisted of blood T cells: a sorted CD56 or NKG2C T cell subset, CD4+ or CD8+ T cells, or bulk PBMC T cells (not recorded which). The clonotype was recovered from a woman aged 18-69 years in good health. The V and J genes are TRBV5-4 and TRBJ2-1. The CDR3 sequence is CASTDFNYNEQFF.